This is a list of T cell receptor beta chains from one sample in a study of T cell changes during pregnancy in multiple sclerosis. TCRdb's table, derived via immunoSEQ multiplex PCR, lists solely in-frame clones and lacks some. This sample yields around 40,000 clones, of which 90% are seen a single time; over 0.4% belongs to the top ten. The sequencing used CD4+ T cells from peripheral blood mononuclear cells, collected in the first trimester of pregnancy. Receptors were obtained from a female donor in good health, enrolled as a control in a pregnancy study. CDR3s include the opening cysteine and the closing phenylalanine or tryptophan. A D gene is named only where the DNA matches it firmly. Some rows have no size entry. The others give once, few or many, or a class for an expanded clone.

J: TRBJ2-7
size: .
V: TRBV28
D: TRBD1
DNA: TGTGCCAGCAGTCCGCCGGGACAGGACGCCTACGAGCAGTACTTC
CDR3: CASSPPGQDAYEQYF

J: TRBJ1-4
size: .
V: TRBV18
D: .
DNA: TGTGCCAGCTCACAGAGTTTAAATGAAAAACTGTTTTTT
CDR3: CASSQSLNEKLFF

J: TRBJ2-2
size: .
V: TRBV7-8
D: TRBD1
DNA: TGTGCCAGCAGCCGGGACAGGGGTTTCACCGGGGAGCTGTTTTTT
CDR3: CASSRDRGFTGELFF

J: TRBJ2-1
size: .
V: TRBV5-6
D: TRBD1
DNA: TGTGCCAGCAGCCGGGACAGGGTAGGTGAGCAGTTCTTC
CDR3: CASSRDRVGEQFF

J: TRBJ1-2
size: once
V: TRBV6-5
D: .
DNA: TGTGCCAGCAGTAACATATATGGGCTTGGCTACACCTTC
CDR3: CASSNIYGLGYTF

J: TRBJ1-2
size: .
V: TRBV9
D: .
DNA: TGTGCCAGCAGCCCCCTTAGGGACTCTCACTATGGCTACACCTTC
CDR3: CASSPLRDSHYGYTF

J: TRBJ1-5
size: .
V: TRBV15
D: .
DNA: TGTGCCACCAGCAGTTACTTACTCTCGAATCAGCCCCAGCATTTT
CDR3: CATSSYLLSNQPQHF

J: TRBJ2-2
size: .
V: TRBV27
D: TRBD1
DNA: TGTGCCAGCAGTTTATTTGGCAGGGGGCTCACCGGGGAGCTGTTTTTT
CDR3: CASSLFGRGLTGELFF

J: TRBJ2-7
size: .
V: TRBV7-9
D: TRBD2
DNA: TGTGCCAGCAGCTTACAAGCGGGGGGGCGAGACGAGCAGTACTTC
CDR3: CASSLQAGGRDEQYF

J: TRBJ1-1
size: .
V: TRBV5-1
D: .
DNA: TGCGCCAGCAGCACCCGGCAGGGCGATAGAACTTTCTTT
CDR3: CASSTRQGDRTFF

J: TRBJ2-7
size: .
V: TRBV18
D: TRBD2
DNA: TGTGCCAGCTCACCTATAGCGGGGGGCTTCGATTACGAGCAGTACTTC
CDR3: CASSPIAGGFDYEQYF

J: TRBJ1-1
size: .
V: TRBV5-1
D: .
DNA: TGCGCCAGCAGTCAGGGGTCCAACACTGAAGCTTTCTTT
CDR3: CASSQGSNTEAFF

J: TRBJ1-5
size: .
V: TRBV5-1
D: TRBD1
DNA: TGCGCCAGCAGCTTGGAAGGACAGGAAAATCAGCCCCAGCATTTT
CDR3: CASSLEGQENQPQHF

J: TRBJ2-5
size: .
V: TRBV7-2
D: .
DNA: TGTGCCAGCAGTCACGGAGGACCTCAAGAGACCCAGTACTTC
CDR3: CASSHGGPQETQYF

J: TRBJ2-3
size: .
V: TRBV28
D: TRBD2
DNA: TGTGCCAGCAGCCCTTATAGCGGGGGGCGCACAGATACGCAGTATTTT
CDR3: CASSPYSGGRTDTQYF

J: TRBJ2-3
size: .
V: TRBV6-6
D: TRBD1
DNA: TGTGCCAGCAGGGACAGGGGCGGCACAGATACGCAGTATTTT
CDR3: CASRDRGGTDTQYF

J: TRBJ2-1
size: .
V: TRBV12-5
D: .
DNA: TGTGCTAGTGGTTTTGGCCAGCGGGTTACCTACAATGAGCAGTTCTTC
CDR3: CASGFGQRVTYNEQFF

J: TRBJ1-5
size: .
V: TRBV2
D: .
DNA: TGTGCCAGCAAGCGGGATAGCAATCAGCCCCAGCATTTT
CDR3: CASKRDSNQPQHF

J: TRBJ2-7
size: .
V: TRBV7-2
D: .
DNA: TGTGCCAGCAGCCCTGGTGTAGCGACCGAGCAGTACTTC
CDR3: CASSPGVATEQYF

J: TRBJ2-2
size: medium-sized
V: TRBV4-3
D: TRBD1
DNA: TGCGCCAGCAGGAGGGGGCCGAACACCGGGGAGCTGTTTTTT
CDR3: CASRRGPNTGELFF

J: TRBJ1-1
size: .
V: TRBV27
D: .
DNA: TGTGTTGGGGAGTGGAGGGCTTTCTTT
CDR3: CVGEWRAFF

J: TRBJ1-3
size: .
V: TRBV6-6
D: TRBD1
DNA: TGTGCCAGCAGTTACCCGACAGGGAACACCATATATTTT
CDR3: CASSYPTGNTIYF

J: TRBJ1-2
size: .
V: TRBV7-2
D: .
DNA: TGTGCCAGCAGCTTAATGGAGGACTATGGCTACACCTTC
CDR3: CASSLMEDYGYTF

J: TRBJ2-1
size: .
V: TRBV12-5
D: .
DNA: TGTGCTAGTGGTTTGTACCAGTCCAATGAGCAGTTCTTC
CDR3: CASGLYQSNEQFF

J: TRBJ1-2
size: .
V: TRBV5-1
D: .
DNA: TGCGCCAGCGGTTCGGGGGGCAGTAACTATGGCTACACCTTC
CDR3: CASGSGGSNYGYTF

J: TRBJ2-3
size: .
V: TRBV11-2
D: TRBD2
DNA: TGTGCCAGCAGCCCGAGGACTAGCGGGGGTACCGGAGATACGCAGTATTTT
CDR3: CASSPRTSGGTGDTQYF

J: TRBJ2-4
size: .
V: TRBV19
D: TRBD1
DNA: TGTGCCAGTAGTATAGAACCTGGACAGGCTCTAGCCAAAAACATTCAGTACTTC
CDR3: CASSIEPGQALAKNIQYF

J: TRBJ2-7
size: .
V: TRBV28
D: .
DNA: TGTGCCAGCAGTGGCATCTACGAGCAGTACTTC
CDR3: CASSGIYEQYF

J: TRBJ2-1
size: .
V: TRBV7-3
D: TRBD1
DNA: TGTGCCAGCAGCACACAGGGGGGCCTTCAGTTCTTC
CDR3: CASSTQGGLQFF

J: TRBJ1-2
size: .
V: TRBV29-1
D: TRBD1
DNA: TGCAGCGTTGGATTGGACAGGGGTGTCTATGGCTACACCTTC
CDR3: CSVGLDRGVYGYTF

J: TRBJ2-5
size: .
V: TRBV9
D: TRBD2
DNA: TGTGCCAGCACCGAGGGGAGGGAAGAGACCCAGTACTTC
CDR3: CASTEGREETQYF

J: TRBJ2-3
size: .
V: TRBV15
D: .
DNA: TGTGCCACCATACGTACTGGGGCCCCAGATACGCAGTATTTT
CDR3: CATIRTGAPDTQYF

J: TRBJ2-2
size: .
V: TRBV2
D: .
DNA: TGTGCCAGCAAACTCGAGGAGGGGGAGCTGTTTTTT
CDR3: CASKLEEGELFF